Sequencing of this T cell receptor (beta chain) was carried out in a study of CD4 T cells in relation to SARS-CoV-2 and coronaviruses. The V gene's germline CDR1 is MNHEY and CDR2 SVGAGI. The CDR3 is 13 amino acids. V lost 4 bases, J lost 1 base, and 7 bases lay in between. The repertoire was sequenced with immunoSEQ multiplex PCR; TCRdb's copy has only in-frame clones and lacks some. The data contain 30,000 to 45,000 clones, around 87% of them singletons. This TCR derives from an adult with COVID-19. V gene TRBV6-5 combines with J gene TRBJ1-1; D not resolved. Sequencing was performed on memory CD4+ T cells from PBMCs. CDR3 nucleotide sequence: TGTGCCAGCAGTTTAGATTGGAACACTGAAGCTTTCTTT. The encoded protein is CASSLDWNTEAFF.